Listed below are T cell receptor beta chains from one sample, sequenced in a study of cytomegalovirus exposure and HLA in healthy donors. Method: immunoSEQ multiplex PCR; TCRdb's copy keeps in-frame clones and lacks some. The table has about 44,000 clones, approximately 86% seen once. Sequenced input: PBMCs. The receptors come from a woman in her forties in good health and CMV-seropositive. Each CDR3 is given with its conserved first and last residue. D genes are given only for firm matches. Part of the rows lack a size; the others show once, few, many or a class for expanded clones.

abundance: .; v_gene: TRBV5-1; j_gene: TRBJ1-5; d_gene: TRBD1; CDR3nt: TGCGCCAGCAGCTTGGGACCGACAGGGAAGGGGCAGCCCCAGCATTTT; CDR3aa: CASSLGPTGKGQPQHF
abundance: .; v_gene: TRBV6-1; j_gene: TRBJ2-7; d_gene: .; CDR3nt: TGTGCCAGCTCGACAGCTTACGAGCAGTACTTC; CDR3aa: CASSTAYEQYF
abundance: .; v_gene: TRBV5-6; j_gene: TRBJ1-1; d_gene: .; CDR3nt: TGTGCCAGCAGTCGGACAGAGAACACTGAAGCTTTCTTT; CDR3aa: CASSRTENTEAFF
abundance: few; v_gene: TRBV10-3; j_gene: TRBJ1-1; d_gene: TRBD1; CDR3nt: TGTGCCATCAGTGGGGACAGGGGAAGCACTGAAGCTTTCTTT; CDR3aa: CAISGDRGSTEAFF
abundance: .; v_gene: TRBV12-5; j_gene: TRBJ1-2; d_gene: TRBD1; CDR3nt: TGTGCTAGTGCCCCCGGGGACAGGGGATCTACTGGCTACACCTTC; CDR3aa: CASAPGDRGSTGYTF
abundance: .; v_gene: TRBV10-1; j_gene: TRBJ2-5; d_gene: TRBD2; CDR3nt: TGCGCCAGTAGCGGGGGGCTCCAAGAGACCCAGTACTTC; CDR3aa: CASSGGLQETQYF
abundance: .; v_gene: TRBV19; j_gene: TRBJ2-2; d_gene: TRBD1; CDR3nt: TGTGCCAGTAGTTTACCGGGACAGGGGAACACCGGGGAGCTGTTTTTT; CDR3aa: CASSLPGQGNTGELFF
abundance: .; v_gene: TRBV9; j_gene: TRBJ2-1; d_gene: .; CDR3nt: TGTGCCAGCAGTGCAGACAGGCGAAGCAGCTCCTACAATGAGCAGTTCTTC; CDR3aa: CASSADRRSSSYNEQFF
abundance: .; v_gene: TRBV7-9; j_gene: TRBJ2-3; d_gene: TRBD2; CDR3nt: TGTGCCAGCAGCTTCCCTGGGGGAGGGGACACAGATACGCAGTATTTT; CDR3aa: CASSFPGGGDTDTQYF
abundance: .; v_gene: TRBV6-5; j_gene: TRBJ2-2; d_gene: TRBD1; CDR3nt: TGTGCCAGCAGGGACAGGGACGGGAACGCCGGGGAGCTGTTTTTT; CDR3aa: CASRDRDGNAGELFF
abundance: .; v_gene: TRBV9; j_gene: TRBJ2-1; d_gene: .; CDR3nt: TGTGCCAGCAGCGATCCCCTGACAGTCCCGAACAATGAGCAGTTCTTC; CDR3aa: CASSDPLTVPNNEQFF
abundance: .; v_gene: TRBV5-8; j_gene: TRBJ2-3; d_gene: TRBD1; CDR3nt: TGTGCCAGCAGCAGGGGACAGGGCCTCACAGATACGCAGTATTTT; CDR3aa: CASSRGQGLTDTQYF
abundance: .; v_gene: TRBV6-1; j_gene: TRBJ2-7; d_gene: .; CDR3nt: TGTGCCAGCCAATCACAGGACAGTTTTTCCGAGCAGTACTTC; CDR3aa: CASQSQDSFSEQYF
abundance: .; v_gene: TRBV19; j_gene: TRBJ1-2; d_gene: .; CDR3nt: TGTGCCAGTACCAAGGGACATTTCTTCTCTAACTATGGCTACACCTTC; CDR3aa: CASTKGHFFSNYGYTF
abundance: .; v_gene: TRBV30; j_gene: TRBJ2-3; d_gene: .; CDR3nt: TGTGCCTGGGACAGCGACAGGTTCAATACGCAGTATTTT; CDR3aa: CAWDSDRFNTQYF
abundance: .; v_gene: TRBV5-4; j_gene: TRBJ1-1; d_gene: .; CDR3nt: TGTGCCAGCAGCTTGGGGGGGGTGGTTGACACTGAAGCTTTCTTT; CDR3aa: CASSLGGVVDTEAFF
abundance: .; v_gene: TRBV28; j_gene: TRBJ2-6; d_gene: .; CDR3nt: TGTGCCAGCAGTCCCGGAGATCGACTTGGGGCCAACGTCCTGACTTTC; CDR3aa: CASSPGDRLGANVLTF
abundance: once; v_gene: TRBV27; j_gene: TRBJ1-1; d_gene: TRBD1; CDR3nt: TGTGCCAGCAGTACATCCGGGACAGCTCTTGAAGCTTTCTTT; CDR3aa: CASSTSGTALEAFF
abundance: .; v_gene: TRBV19; j_gene: TRBJ1-1; d_gene: .; CDR3nt: TGTGCCAGTAGTACCTCGGGCAGGGGATTATCTGAAGCTTTCTTT; CDR3aa: CASSTSGRGLSEAFF
abundance: .; v_gene: TRBV2; j_gene: TRBJ1-5; d_gene: .; CDR3nt: TGTGCCAGCAGGGGGCTACAGGCCCCTAGCAATCAGCCCCAGCATTTT; CDR3aa: CASRGLQAPSNQPQHF
abundance: .; v_gene: TRBV6-6; j_gene: TRBJ2-5; d_gene: .; CDR3nt: TGTGCCAGCAGCGCAGGTCTTCAAGAGACCCAGTACTTC; CDR3aa: CASSAGLQETQYF
abundance: .; v_gene: TRBV27; j_gene: TRBJ2-7; d_gene: .; CDR3nt: TGTGCCAGCAGGGGTTTGGGGGCGACCTACGAGCAGTACTTC; CDR3aa: CASRGLGATYEQYF
abundance: .; v_gene: TRBV5-8; j_gene: TRBJ1-5; d_gene: .; CDR3nt: TGTGCCAGCAGCTTTGGTGGAGGGGAAGGGGTCCAGCCCCAGCATTTT; CDR3aa: CASSFGGGEGVQPQHF
abundance: .; v_gene: TRBV6-1; j_gene: TRBJ1-5; d_gene: TRBD1; CDR3nt: TGTGCCAGCAGTGAAACAGGGGGCGTTCAGCCCCAGCATTTT; CDR3aa: CASSETGGVQPQHF